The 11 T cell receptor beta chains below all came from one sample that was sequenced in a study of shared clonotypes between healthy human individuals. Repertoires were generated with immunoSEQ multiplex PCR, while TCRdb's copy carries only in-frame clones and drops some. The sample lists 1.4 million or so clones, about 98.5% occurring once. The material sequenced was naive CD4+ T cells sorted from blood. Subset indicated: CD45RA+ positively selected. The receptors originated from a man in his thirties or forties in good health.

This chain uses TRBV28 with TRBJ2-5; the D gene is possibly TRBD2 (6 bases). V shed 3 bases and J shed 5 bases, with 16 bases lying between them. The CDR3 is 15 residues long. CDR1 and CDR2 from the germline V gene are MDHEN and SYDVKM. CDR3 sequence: CASSFRGSALETQYF. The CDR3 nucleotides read TGTGCCAGCAGTTTCCGGGGGTCGGCCTTGGAGACCCAGTACTTC.

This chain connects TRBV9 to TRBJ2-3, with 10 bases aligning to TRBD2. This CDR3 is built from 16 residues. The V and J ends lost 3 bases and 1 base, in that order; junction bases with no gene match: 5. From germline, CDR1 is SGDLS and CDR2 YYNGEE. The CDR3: CASSAVAGGGTDTQYF. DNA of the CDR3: TGTGCCAGCAGCGCCGTAGCGGGAGGTGGCACAGATACGCAGTATTTT.

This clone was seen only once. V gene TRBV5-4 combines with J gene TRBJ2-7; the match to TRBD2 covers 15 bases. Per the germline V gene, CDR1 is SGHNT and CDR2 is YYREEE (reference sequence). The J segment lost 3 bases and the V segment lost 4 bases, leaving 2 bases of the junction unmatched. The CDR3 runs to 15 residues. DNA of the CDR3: TGTGCCAGCAGCGAGGGACTAGCGGGAGGCTACGAGCAGTACTTC. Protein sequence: CASSEGLAGGYEQYF.

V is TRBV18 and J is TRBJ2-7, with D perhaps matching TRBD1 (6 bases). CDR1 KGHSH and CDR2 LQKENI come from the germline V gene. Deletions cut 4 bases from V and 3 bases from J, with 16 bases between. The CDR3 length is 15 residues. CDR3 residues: CASSLKQGFLYEQYF. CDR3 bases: TGTGCCAGCTCACTAAAACAGGGTTTCCTCTACGAGCAGTACTTC.

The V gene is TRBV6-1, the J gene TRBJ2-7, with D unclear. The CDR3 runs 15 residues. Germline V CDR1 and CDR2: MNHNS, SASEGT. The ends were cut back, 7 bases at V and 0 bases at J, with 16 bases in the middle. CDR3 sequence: CASTRTEGPSYEQYF. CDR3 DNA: TGTGCCAGCACCAGGACGGAAGGACCCTCCTACGAGCAGTACTTC.

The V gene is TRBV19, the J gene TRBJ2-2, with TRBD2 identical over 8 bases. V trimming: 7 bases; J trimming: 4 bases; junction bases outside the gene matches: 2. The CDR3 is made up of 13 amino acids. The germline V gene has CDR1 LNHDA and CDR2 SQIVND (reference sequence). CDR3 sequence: CASKRESTGELFF. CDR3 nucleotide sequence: TGTGCCAGTAAGCGGGAGAGCACCGGGGAGCTGTTTTTT.

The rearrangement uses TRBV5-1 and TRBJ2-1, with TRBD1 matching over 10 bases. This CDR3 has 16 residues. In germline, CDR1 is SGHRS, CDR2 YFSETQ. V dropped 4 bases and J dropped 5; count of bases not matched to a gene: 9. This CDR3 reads CASSPRGQGSHNEQFF. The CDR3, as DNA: TGCGCCAGCAGCCCTCGGGGACAGGGGAGCCACAATGAGCAGTTCTTC.

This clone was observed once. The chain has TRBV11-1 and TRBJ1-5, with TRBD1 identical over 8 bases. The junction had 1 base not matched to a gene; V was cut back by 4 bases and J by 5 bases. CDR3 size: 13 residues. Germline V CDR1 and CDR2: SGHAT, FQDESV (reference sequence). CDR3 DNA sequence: TGTGCCAGCAGCTCGGACAGGGATCAGCCCCAGCATTTT. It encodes CASSSDRDQPQHF.

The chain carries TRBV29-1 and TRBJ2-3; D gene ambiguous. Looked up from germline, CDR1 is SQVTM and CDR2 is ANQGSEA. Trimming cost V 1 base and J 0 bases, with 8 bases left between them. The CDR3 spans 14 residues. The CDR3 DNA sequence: TGCAGCGTTGAAGCTACCGCTAGCACAGATACGCAGTATTTT. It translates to CSVEATASTDTQYF.

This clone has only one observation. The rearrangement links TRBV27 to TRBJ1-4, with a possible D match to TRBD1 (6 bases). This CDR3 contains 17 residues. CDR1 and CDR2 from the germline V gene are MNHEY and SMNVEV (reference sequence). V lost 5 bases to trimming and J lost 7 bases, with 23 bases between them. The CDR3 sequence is CASSGGGWYREGEKLFF. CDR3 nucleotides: TGTGCCAGCAGTGGAGGTGGATGGTACAGGGAGGGTGAAAAACTGTTTTTT.

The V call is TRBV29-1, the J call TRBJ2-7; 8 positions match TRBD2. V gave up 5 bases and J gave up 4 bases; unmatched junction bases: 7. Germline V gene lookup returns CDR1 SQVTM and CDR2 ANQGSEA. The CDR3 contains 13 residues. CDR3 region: CSVRSGRQYEQYF. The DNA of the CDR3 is TGCAGCGTTAGGAGCGGGAGACAATACGAGCAGTACTTC.